These T cell receptor beta chains were read from a single sample in a study of monozygotic twins with inflammatory bowel disease. Reanalyzing the 5' RACE reads, TCRdb keeps one entry per CDR3 protein, without DNA. Its table lists 190,000 or so distinct CDR3 sequences. Sequenced: blood. These receptors originate from a human donor with ulcerative colitis or Crohn's disease, or a healthy co-twin of an affected twin (not recorded which). CDR3s include the opening cysteine and the closing phenylalanine or tryptophan.

j_call v_call cdr3_aa
TRBJ1-2 TRBV6-1 CASADGIQGPYGYTF
TRBJ1-2 TRBV20-1 CKSVRPNQGYTF
TRBJ2-1 TRBV5-1 CASSLGATGSYNEQFF
TRBJ1-1 TRBV20-1 CSATINRDKEAFF
TRBJ2-3 TRBV7-3 CASSLTGGLGDTQYF
TRBJ1-1 TRBV5-1 CASSLGPENTEAFF
TRBJ2-2 TRBV7-3 CASRTGDVGELFF
TRBJ2-2 TRBV10-3 CAIRRSGETSNTGELFF
TRBJ2-7 TRBV20-1 CSAQGQAGSYEQYF
TRBJ2-5 TRBV5-1 CASSFRQGAWETQYF
TRBJ1-1 TRBV10-3 CAISDARNTEAFF
TRBJ2-3 TRBV12-3/TRBV12-4 CASSLGFGGGAPDTQYF
TRBJ1-6 TRBV19 CASSTTTGYSPLHF
TRBJ1-1 TRBV2 CASSGQELRQAFF
TRBJ2-5 TRBV7-9 CASSPDRYQETQYF
TRBJ2-2 TRBV7-9 CASSRQDLGGELFF
TRBJ2-5 TRBV11-2 CASSSRTGGETQYF
TRBJ1-4 TRBV4-1 CASSQVSGGEKLFF
TRBJ2-3 TRBV12-3/TRBV12-4 CASRTQGADTQYF
TRBJ1-1 TRBV19 CASRRGSTEAFF
TRBJ1-2 TRBV7-9 CASTPPGLYGYTF
TRBJ1-5 TRBV5-6 CASSAGTNQPQHF
TRBJ2-7 TRBV18 CASSPRTSGGLPSYEQYF
TRBJ1-1 TRBV6-1 CASIDHQGALMNTEAFF
TRBJ2-2 TRBV19 CAIAPTPISGNTGELFF
TRBJ2-1 TRBV29-1 CSVDQGVDDAGFF
TRBJ1-2 TRBV12-3/TRBV12-4 CASSLKGFLAGNYGYTF
TRBJ2-6 TRBV7-2 CASSPPGSSGANVLTF
TRBJ2-1 TRBV7-8 CASSLGQTRSYNEQFF
TRBJ1-5 TRBV7-2 CASSQVGDQPQHF
TRBJ1-1 TRBV12-3/TRBV12-4 CASSLTRDEAFF
TRBJ1-5 TRBV10-1 CASTWDSNQPQHF
TRBJ2-1 TRBV7-2 CASSPWGGPGNEQFF
TRBJ2-1 TRBV5-4 CASSLGLAAPYNEQFF
TRBJ1-1 TRBV12-3/TRBV12-4 CASSSGWSEAFF
TRBJ2-7 TRBV5-4 CASSRRGVLPYEQYF
TRBJ2-2 TRBV5-1 CASSLREGSSGELFF
TRBJ2-1 TRBV20-1 CSASLRGGAYNEQFF
TRBJ1-1 TRBV3-1 CASSQVAGNTEAFF
TRBJ2-3 TRBV5-5 CASSHPGQMKDTQYF
TRBJ2-1 TRBV7-3 CASSSLLAGGPSSYNEQFF
TRBJ2-3 TRBV7-2 CASSLAQGRSTDTQYF
TRBJ2-5 TRBV21-1 CASSKKTGGKETQYF